These 13 T cell receptor beta chains were sequenced from one sample in a study of blood T cell repertoires in COVID-19. Generated by immunoSEQ multiplex PCR, the TCRdb table keeps only in-frame clones and is missing some. The sample consists of around 110,000 clones, approximately 84% of them appearing once. The sample comprised peripheral blood. The receptors originated from a man between 65 and 85 years old with active or convalescent COVID-19.

The chain combines TRBV7-2 with TRBJ2-2; 8 bases line up with TRBD1. J lost 1 base, V lost 5 bases, and 3 bases had no gene match. The CDR3 totals 15 residues. Germline loops: CDR1 SGHTA, CDR2 FQGNSA. CDR3 DNA: TGTGCCAGCAGCCCCGGACAGGGGAACACCGGGGAGCTGTTTTTT. It translates to CASSPGQGNTGELFF.

This rearrangement joins TRBV4-2 to TRBJ1-2, with a tentative D call TRBD1 (5 bases). V lost 4 bases, J lost 5 bases, and 14 bases lay in between. Germline loops: CDR1 LGHNA, CDR2 YNFKEQ. This CDR3 is built from 14 residues. CDR3 bases: TGTGCCAGCAGCCCCCTTGGGCGGACATATGGCTACACCTTC. Encoded protein: CASSPLGRTYGYTF.

The rearrangement links TRBV7-3 to TRBJ1-1; TRBD1 aligns across 10 bases. The CDR3 is 13 residues long. The trim removed 5 bases at V and 6 bases at J, leaving 3 bases unmatched. Per the germline V gene, CDR1 is SGHTA and CDR2 is FQGTGA. Here the CDR3 reads CASSPGTGAEAFF. Written as DNA, the CDR3 is TGTGCCAGCAGCCCAGGGACAGGGGCTGAAGCTTTCTTT.

There are a few counts of this clone. J is TRBJ1-2 and V is TRBV7-6, with TRBD1 matching over 7 bases. Trimming at V came to 5 bases and at J to 6 bases, leaving 3 bases not matched to a gene. This CDR3 is 12 amino acids long. Germline V gives CDR1 SGHVS, CDR2 FNYEAQ. DNA of the CDR3: TGTGCCAGCAGCCCCGGGACAGATGGCTACACCTTC. This sequence encodes CASSPGTDGYTF.

The chain combines TRBV4-1 with TRBJ1-2, with 7 nucleotides matching TRBD1. Per the germline V gene, CDR1 is MGHRA and CDR2 is YSYEKL. The J segment lost 6 bases and the V segment lost 0 bases, leaving 4 bases of the junction unmatched. The CDR3 covers 14 residues. The CDR3 nucleotides read TGCGCCAGCAGCCAAGATCCACAGGGGAATGGCTACACCTTC. Protein: CASSQDPQGNGYTF.

This sequence joins TRBV6-6 and TRBJ2-2, with D possibly being TRBD1 (6 bases). The CDR3 spans 15 residues. Germline assignment: CDR1 MNHNY and CDR2 SVGAGI (reference sequence). V lost 6 bases to trimming and J lost 4 bases, with 15 bases between them. The CDR3 bases are TGTGCCAGCAGGGATCATTACAGGGTCACCGGGGAGCTGTTTTTT. Translated: CASRDHYRVTGELFF.

The chain is built from TRBV5-1 and TRBJ2-7; D gene ambiguous. Germline V CDR1 and CDR2: SGHRS, YFSETQ. CDR3 size: 15 residues. V lost 0 bases and J 0 bases, leaving 10 bases between the germline ends. The CDR3 DNA reads TGCGCCAGCAGCTTGGTTTATAGTGCCTCCTACGAGCAGTACTTC. Protein product: CASSLVYSASYEQYF.

The chain links TRBV4-2 to TRBJ1-2, with D maybe TRBD1 (5 bases). The CDR3 sequence is 13 residues long. The V end lost 0 bases, the J end lost 3 bases, and 5 bases lay between the germline ends. CDR1 LGHNA and CDR2 YNFKEQ come from the germline V gene. CDR3 in DNA: TGTGCCAGCAGCCAAGAAGGGGACTATGGCTACACCTTC. It translates to CASSQEGDYGYTF.

The CDR3 protein is CASSPVASEIYGYTF. The CDR3 region has the DNA TGTGCCAGCTCACCTGTGGCCAGTGAAATCTATGGCTACACCTTC. This rearrangement joins TRBV18 to TRBJ1-2; D is unresolved. Deletions cut 3 bases from V and 4 bases from J, with 15 bases between. The length of the CDR3 is 15 residues. Germline V gene sequence: CDR1 KGHSH, CDR2 LQKENI.

This clone was seen a few times. The same CDR3 also results from other DNA sequences found in this sample. V gene TRBV6-2 or TRBV6-3 combines with J gene TRBJ2-1, with 16 positions matching TRBD2. Germline CDR1 MNHEY, CDR2 SVGEGT. There are 18 residues in the CDR3. Trimming cost V 6 bases and J 0 bases; bases outside gene matches: 5. CDR3 nucleotides: TGTGCCAGCAGCCCGGGACTAGCGGGGGGGAGCTCCTACAATGAGCAGTTCTTC. This codes for CASSPGLAGGSSYNEQFF.

The chain combines TRBV2 with TRBJ2-3; D call uncertain. CDR1 is SNHLY, CDR2 FYNNEI, per germline. V was pared by 6 bases and J by 3 bases, with 10 bases between. The CDR3 is made up of 13 amino acids. The chain's CDR3 is CASSPIETDTQYF. CDR3 DNA: TGTGCCAGCAGCCCAATAGAGACAGATACGCAGTATTTT.

V gene TRBV7-6 combines with J gene TRBJ2-7, with TRBD2 matching 8 bases. V lost 5 bases and J lost 5; bases outside the gene matches: 14. In germline, CDR1 is SGHVS, CDR2 FNYEAQ. The CDR3 covers 16 residues. The CDR3: CASSDFRLSGSHEQYF. The CDR3 bases are TGTGCCAGCAGCGACTTCCGACTAAGCGGGAGCCACGAGCAGTACTTC.

The V and J genes are TRBV19 and TRBJ2-1; 8 nucleotides line up with TRBD2. Germline values: CDR1 LNHDA, CDR2 SQIVND (reference sequence). The CDR3 consists of 15 residues. Trimming at V came to 4 bases and at J to 3 bases, leaving 5 bases not matched to a gene. DNA for the CDR3: TGTGCCAGTAGTAGGGCTAGCGGGCACTACAATGAGCAGTTCTTC. Amino acid sequence: CASSRASGHYNEQFF.